This T cell receptor beta chain is drawn from a study of cytomegalovirus exposure and HLA in healthy donors (dated by TCRdb to about 2017). Regarding the complete study: According to a later analysis, the 120 or so validation repertoires were produced on the same platform as the approximately 620 repertoires of the first cohort. The study aimed to test whether signatures of past pathogen exposure could be identified by cataloging public T cell receptors. A separate validation cohort of more than 100 different subjects was used in addition to the roughly 700-subject first cohort. The study combined high-throughput TCR immunosequencing, statistical association of individual TCRs with disease status, and machine learning to predict cytomegalovirus infection status.

Receptors were amplified or captured by the immunoSEQ multiplex PCR assay. Per the authors' processing: A statistical classification framework was built for diagnosing cytomegalovirus status from the catalog of TCR beta chain sequences. TCRdb retrieved this table from immuneACCESS and kept in-frame rearrangements only. Not all clones are present; in checked studies, unresolved V genes account for under half, and no reason is known for the remainder. For V, J and clone size, that table is used; D and trimming come from the DNA. This sample comprises 60,000 to 90,000 clones, just under 85% of them detected only once. The top ten clonotypes cover 3% of the sample. According to the germline V gene, CDR1 reads SGHTA and CDR2 reads FQGTGA. Taken from cysteine to phenylalanine, the CDR3 has 13 residues. Of all the DNA, just the CDR3 is kept, 39 bases in frame from base 1. V is reduced by 2 bases and J by 4 bases, leaving a spacing of 7 bases between them.

The full study reports these points: Across donors, most TCR sequences were observed very rarely, whereas some public TCRs were present in many individuals. The validation cohort had no HLA typing available for a later analysis, so co-occurrence within that cohort was assessed over all 120 or so repertoires. Three of the identified cytomegalovirus-associated TCR beta chains were confirmed in vitro to be specific for cytomegalovirus antigens. In a later analysis, TCRs clustered in the first cohort were found to also tend to co-occur in the roughly 110 validation repertoires, with 90% to 95% of cluster scores above 0. It was suggested by the authors that the approach could potentially be generalized to other disease states and immunological phenotypes. Cytomegalovirus status was reported to be diagnosed by the classifier with high specificity and sensitivity in both the original and validation cohorts. In the study, 164 TCR beta chains were listed as associated with cytomegalovirus.

The donors were included in the validation cohort of some 120 subjects, a group kept apart from the roughly 670-subject first cohort. As regards this clone: Its antigen target is currently unknown. Base qualities are missing; no much larger clone stands one base away.

Sequencing used PBMCs. This TCR was sampled from a man between 25 and 39 years old in good health and CMV-seronegative. The rearrangement combines TRBV7-3 with TRBJ2-3; the D gene cannot be named for sure. The CDR3 protein is CASSLGEADTQYF. The nucleotide sequence is TGTGCCAGCAGCTTAGGCGAGGCAGATACGCAGTATTTT.